The 10 T cell receptor beta chains reported below all come from one sample, sequenced in a study of shared clonotypes between healthy human individuals. Sequencing was performed with immunoSEQ multiplex PCR; in TCRdb, only in-frame clones are kept and a portion is missing. The profile covers about 1.5 million clones, with roughly 96% appearing a single time and about 1.2% taken by the ten largest. Sequences were obtained from naive CD4+ T cells sorted from blood. Documented subset: CD45RA+ positively selected. All receptors derive from a young man in good health.

On this clone: The same CDR3 also results from other DNA sequences found in this sample. The V and J genes are TRBV20-1 and TRBJ2-1; D uncertain. The germline V gene has CDR1 DFQATT and CDR2 SNEGSKA (reference sequence). V was shortened by 4 bases and J by 5 bases, with 3 bases between the two germline ends. The CDR3 is 10 residues long. The CDR3 protein is CSAKNNEQFF. The DNA for the CDR3 is TGCAGTGCTAAAAACAATGAGCAGTTCTTC.

V is TRBV18 and J is TRBJ1-2; tentatively, D is TRBD1 (5 bases). CDR1 KGHSH and CDR2 LQKENI come from the germline V gene. V was trimmed by 0 bases and J by 3 bases, leaving 11 bases between them. The CDR3 loop spans 15 amino acids. The CDR3 reads CASSPPGVGDYGYTF. DNA for the CDR3: TGTGCCAGCTCACCACCAGGGGTTGGTGACTATGGCTACACCTTC.

The chain joins TRBV7-2 to TRBJ2-2, with D perhaps TRBD2 (5 bases). The CDR3 has 15 residues. Trimming removed 5 bases at V and 8 bases at J, with 18 bases between. Per the germline V gene, CDR1 is SGHTA and CDR2 is FQGNSA. The chain's CDR3 is CASSRLTGSRGELFF. As DNA, the CDR3 is TGTGCCAGCAGCAGACTAACGGGGTCCCGGGGGGAGCTGTTTTTT.

This clone has a single count. This chain uses TRBV9 with TRBJ2-5; 10 bases agree with TRBD2. V was pared by 0 bases and J by 5 bases, with 13 bases of the junction left unmatched. Germline V gene sequence: CDR1 SGDLS, CDR2 YYNGEE. The CDR3 has 18 amino acids. CDR3 coding DNA: TGTGCCAGCAGCGTAGGGTTGTGGCTAGCGGGAGCCGAGGAGACCCAGTACTTC. This gives the protein CASSVGLWLAGAEETQYF.

The chain couples TRBV4-2 to TRBJ2-3; 7 bases are a match to TRBD2. Losses at the gene ends were 2 bases for V and 4 bases for J; bases not matched to a gene: 18. Germline CDR1 and CDR2: LGHNA and YNFKEQ. The CDR3 is 19 residues long. CDR3 DNA: TGTGCCAGCAGCCAAAAGTTCGAGGGCGGGGAGGGAGGTGCAGATACGCAGTATTTT. Its translation is CASSQKFEGGEGGADTQYF.

V and J are TRBV5-1 and TRBJ2-5, with TRBD2 as a possible D gene (6 bases). V lost 4 bases and J lost 9, with 22 bases in between. This CDR3 comprises 15 residues. The germline V gene has CDR1 SGHRS and CDR2 YFSETQ. The CDR3, as DNA: TGCGCCAGCAGCCTGCCGGGAGCGAGCCGTGGGGCCCAGTACTTC. Encoded protein: CASSLPGASRGAQYF.

This clone was detected a few times. The chain has TRBV18 and TRBJ2-2; D remains unclear. The CDR3 covers 13 residues. CDR1 and CDR2 (germline): KGHSH, LQKENI. V lost 0 bases and J lost 3, with 2 bases in between. CDR3 in DNA: TGTGCCAGCTCACCACCCCACACCGGGGAGCTGTTTTTT. The encoded protein is CASSPPHTGELFF.

The count of this clone is one. The chain recombines TRBV19 with TRBJ1-2; D possibly corresponds to TRBD1 (6 bases). Germline V gene sequence: CDR1 LNHDA, CDR2 SQIVND (reference sequence). Trimming pared 5 bases from V and 4 bases from J, leaving 11 bases between. This CDR3 region has 13 residues. The CDR3 sequence: CASSSRRGYGYTF. CDR3 in DNA: TGTGCCAGTAGTTCCCGCAGGGGCTATGGCTACACCTTC.

This chain uses TRBV7-6 with TRBJ1-1, with D possibly TRBD1 on 5 matching bases. The ends were cut back, 5 bases at V and 1 base at J, with 8 bases in the middle. In germline, CDR1 is SGHVS, CDR2 FNYEAQ. This CDR3 region has 13 residues. This CDR3 reads CASSRDRNTEAFF. As DNA, the CDR3 is TGTGCCAGCAGCCGTGACAGGAACACTGAAGCTTTCTTT. Together with reference TRBV7-6 and TRBJ1-1, the CDR3 gives the full variable domain: GAGVSQSPRYKVTKRGQDVALRCDPISGHVSLYWYRQALGQGPEFLTYFNYEAQQDKSGLPNDRFSAERPEGSISTLTIQRTEQRDSAMYRCASSRDRNTEAFFGQGTRLTVV.

The CDR3 sequence is CASSSLVGGLDYEQYF. CDR3 nucleotide sequence: TGCGCCAGCAGTTCCCTTGTTGGGGGCCTTGACTACGAGCAGTACTTC. This chain links TRBV5-1 with TRBJ2-7, with TRBD1 as a possible D gene (6 bases). The CDR3 has 16 amino acids. Germline V gene data show CDR1 as SGHRS and CDR2 as YFSETQ. V gave up 5 bases and J gave up 3 bases, with 21 bases separating them. Full variable domain (rest looked up from reference TRBV5-1 and TRBJ2-7): KAGVTQTPRYLIKTRGQQVTLSCSPISGHRSVSWYQQTPGQGLQFLFEYFSETQRNKGNFPGRFSGRQFSNSRSEMNVSTLELGDSALYLCASSSLVGGLDYEQYFGPGTRLTVT.